The rows below give T cell receptor beta chains drawn from one sample of a study of cytomegalovirus exposure and HLA in healthy donors. Measured with immunoSEQ multiplex PCR; TCRdb has only the in-frame clones, and not every one. Among 170,000 or so clones, around three quarters were seen once, and the ten largest hold 1%. The sequenced sample was PBMCs. All receptors come from a woman between 45 and 65 years old in good health and CMV-seropositive. Both conserved end residues are part of each CDR3. The order of the fields is CDR3 DNA, CDR3 protein, V gene, clone size, J gene, D gene. A D gene is named only where the DNA matches it firmly. Where a row states a size, it is once, few, many or the class of an expanded clone; other rows omit it.

DNA: TGTGCCAGCAGCGTAGCGGCGGGGGACACCTACGAGCAGTACTTC
CDR3: CASSVAAGDTYEQYF
V: TRBV9
size: .
J: TRBJ2-7
D: .

DNA: TGTGCCAGTAGTGTTCAGAAAAAACTATCCTACGAGCAGTACTTC
CDR3: CASSVQKKLSYEQYF
V: TRBV19
size: .
J: TRBJ2-7
D: .

DNA: TGTGCCAGCAGCCGATCCGGGACTAACCAAGAGACCCAGTACTTC
CDR3: CASSRSGTNQETQYF
V: TRBV11-3
size: .
J: TRBJ2-5
D: TRBD2

DNA: TGTGCCAGCAGTGAAGCGATTAGGGGACTTAAGGATACGCAGTATTTT
CDR3: CASSEAIRGLKDTQYF
V: TRBV6-1
size: .
J: TRBJ2-3
D: .

DNA: TGTGCCAGCAGCTTTGGACTAGCGGGGGGCTTCACAGATACGCAGTATTTT
CDR3: CASSFGLAGGFTDTQYF
V: TRBV9
size: .
J: TRBJ2-3
D: TRBD2

DNA: TGTGCCAGTAGTCGCACCCTACTCCAGGGACACCGCTATGGCTACACCTTC
CDR3: CASSRTLLQGHRYGYTF
V: TRBV19
size: .
J: TRBJ1-2
D: .

DNA: TGTGCCTGGGCCCTGACAATCGACGAGCAGTACTTC
CDR3: CAWALTIDEQYF
V: TRBV30
size: .
J: TRBJ2-7
D: .

DNA: TGTGCCAGCAGCTCGGGGGGTCGGGGTGATGGGAGCTCCTATAATTCACCCCTCCACTTT
CDR3: CASSSGGRGDGSSYNSPLHF
V: TRBV13
size: few
J: TRBJ1-6
D: .

DNA: TGTGCCAGCTCACTGGACAGGGGGAAGGTCCGCCAGCCCCAGCATTTT
CDR3: CASSLDRGKVRQPQHF
V: TRBV18
size: .
J: TRBJ1-5
D: TRBD1

DNA: TGTGCCAGCAGCTTAATCAGGGTGGGGGAAAAACTGTTTTTT
CDR3: CASSLIRVGEKLFF
V: TRBV7-2
size: .
J: TRBJ1-4
D: .

DNA: TGTGCCAGCAGTACGTTAGCGGGAGGGGACGAGCAGTACTTC
CDR3: CASSTLAGGDEQYF
V: TRBV28
size: .
J: TRBJ2-7
D: TRBD2

DNA: TGTGCCAGCAGTGAACAGGGCAGGGGGCGTAGCTACACCTTC
CDR3: CASSEQGRGRSYTF
V: TRBV6-1
size: .
J: TRBJ1-2
D: TRBD1

DNA: TGTGCCAGCAGCCCTCCGTCCGGGTCGGAACTGTTTTTT
CDR3: CASSPPSGSELFF
V: TRBV6-6
size: .
J: TRBJ1-4
D: .

DNA: TGTTCCAGCAGCTCCCTTGGTGGAGGGGTGGGTAATGAGCAGTTCTTC
CDR3: CSSSSLGGGVGNEQFF
V: TRBV7-9
size: .
J: TRBJ2-1
D: .

DNA: TGTGCCAGCAGCGTAGAGCACAGGTCTACTGAAGCTTTCTTT
CDR3: CASSVEHRSTEAFF
V: TRBV9
size: .
J: TRBJ1-1
D: .

DNA: TGCGCCAGCAAGGAGAGGGCCCTAAGCGACACCGGGGAGCTGTTTTTT
CDR3: CASKERALSDTGELFF
V: TRBV5-1
size: .
J: TRBJ2-2
D: .

DNA: TGTGCCAGCAGTCAAATGAGGCTGAGCTCCTACAATGAGCAGTTCTTC
CDR3: CASSQMRLSSYNEQFF
V: TRBV9
size: .
J: TRBJ2-1
D: .

DNA: TGCGCCAGCAGCGTGGGACTAGCGGGAGCAAGGTACGAGCAGTACTTC
CDR3: CASSVGLAGARYEQYF
V: TRBV5-1
size: .
J: TRBJ2-7
D: TRBD2

DNA: TGTGCCTGGGCCCGACTAGCGGGAGGGTTCTCCGGGGAGCTGTTTTTT
CDR3: CAWARLAGGFSGELFF
V: TRBV30
size: .
J: TRBJ2-2
D: TRBD2

DNA: TGTGCCAGCAGCTTTGGGGGCGCGAGCTCCTACAATGAGCAGTTCTTC
CDR3: CASSFGGASSYNEQFF
V: TRBV5-5
size: .
J: TRBJ2-1
D: .

DNA: TGTGCCAGCTTTAGAGCGGACACCGGGGAGCTGTTTTTT
CDR3: CASFRADTGELFF
V: TRBV6-5
size: .
J: TRBJ2-2
D: .

DNA: TGTGCCAGCAGATTGATGAGACAGGGGAATGAAAAACTGTTTTTT
CDR3: CASRLMRQGNEKLFF
V: TRBV6-6
size: few
J: TRBJ1-4
D: TRBD1

DNA: TGTGCCAGCAGCTTACGATTCGGCACCGGAGGCAATGAGCAGTTCTTC
CDR3: CASSLRFGTGGNEQFF
V: TRBV7-3
size: .
J: TRBJ2-1
D: .

DNA: TGTGCCAGCAGTTTGGCGGGAGAGACCTACGAGCAGTACTTC
CDR3: CASSLAGETYEQYF
V: TRBV6-5
size: .
J: TRBJ2-7
D: TRBD2

DNA: TGTGCCAGCAGCTCACAACAGGGGACTGAAGCTTTCTTT
CDR3: CASSSQQGTEAFF
V: TRBV5-5
size: .
J: TRBJ1-1
D: TRBD1

DNA: TGTGCCAGTTCTTGGGGGACAGGGAACTATGGCTACACCTTC
CDR3: CASSWGTGNYGYTF
V: TRBV19
size: .
J: TRBJ1-2
D: TRBD1

DNA: TGTGCCAGCAGCCAAGAAGAAGCTTCCTACGAGCAGTACTTC
CDR3: CASSQEEASYEQYF
V: TRBV4-2
size: .
J: TRBJ2-7
D: .

DNA: TGTGCCAGCAGTTTAGGAAGTAGCGGGGGGACTTACAAGAGAACCCAGTACTTC
CDR3: CASSLGSSGGTYKRTQYF
V: TRBV5-4
size: .
J: TRBJ2-5
D: TRBD2

DNA: TGTTCCAGCAGCTTCCGGGACAGACTTTCGAACACCGGGGAGCTGTTTTTT
CDR3: CSSSFRDRLSNTGELFF
V: TRBV7-9
size: .
J: TRBJ2-2
D: TRBD1

DNA: TGTGCCAGCAGCCCGGACAGGGCCAAAAACATTCAGTACTTC
CDR3: CASSPDRAKNIQYF
V: TRBV7-2
size: .
J: TRBJ2-4
D: TRBD1

DNA: TGTGCCAGCTCACCACCGAATCCAGGGACCTACGAGCAGTACTTC
CDR3: CASSPPNPGTYEQYF
V: TRBV18
size: .
J: TRBJ2-7
D: .

DNA: TGTGCCAGCAACAACCCCGGGACTACCACAGATACGCAGTATTTT
CDR3: CASNNPGTTTDTQYF
V: TRBV14
size: .
J: TRBJ2-3
D: TRBD2

DNA: TGTGCCAGTAGTATACAGGAAAATCAGCCCCAGCATTTT
CDR3: CASSIQENQPQHF
V: TRBV19
size: .
J: TRBJ1-5
D: .

DNA: TGTGCCAGCAGCGTAGCCGGCGGGGGGGGCTACAATGAGCAGTTCTTC
CDR3: CASSVAGGGGYNEQFF
V: TRBV9
size: .
J: TRBJ2-1
D: TRBD2

DNA: TGTGCCAGCAGTCAATTCCGACTGGAAAAACTGTTTTTT
CDR3: CASSQFRLEKLFF
V: TRBV7-2
size: .
J: TRBJ1-4
D: .

DNA: TGTGCCATCCCGGGAGCAACTAATGAAAAACTGTTTTTT
CDR3: CAIPGATNEKLFF
V: TRBV7-9
size: .
J: TRBJ1-4
D: .

DNA: TGCGCCAGCAGCTTGGCACGGGAATATGAGCAGTTCTTC
CDR3: CASSLAREYEQFF
V: TRBV5-1
size: .
J: TRBJ2-1
D: .

DNA: TGTGCCAGCAGATCCCAGGGGGTCCGGCAGCCCCAGCATTTT
CDR3: CASRSQGVRQPQHF
V: TRBV2
size: .
J: TRBJ1-5
D: TRBD1

DNA: TGTGCCAGCAGTTTCTCCAGGGGTGGTGGCTACACCTTC
CDR3: CASSFSRGGGYTF
V: TRBV7-2
size: few
J: TRBJ1-2
D: .

DNA: TGCGCCAGCAGCCAACGGCTGGAGAATGAGCAGTTCTTC
CDR3: CASSQRLENEQFF
V: TRBV4-3
size: .
J: TRBJ2-1
D: .

DNA: TGTGCCAGCAGCGTTTCGGGGAATCAGCCCCAGCATTTT
CDR3: CASSVSGNQPQHF
V: TRBV9
size: .
J: TRBJ1-5
D: .

DNA: TGTGCCAGCAGTTTGAGGGAGTATGGCTACACCTTC
CDR3: CASSLREYGYTF
V: TRBV28
size: .
J: TRBJ1-2
D: .

DNA: TGCAGTGGTGCAGACTACTACGAGCAGTACTTC
CDR3: CSGADYYEQYF
V: TRBV20-1
size: .
J: TRBJ2-7
D: .

DNA: TGTGCCAGCAGCGTAGATGGGACAGGGGGGATTGAAAAACTGTTTTTT
CDR3: CASSVDGTGGIEKLFF
V: TRBV9
size: .
J: TRBJ1-4
D: TRBD1

DNA: TGTGCCAGTAGTGCCTCCGGGATCAGGCACGAGCAGTACTTC
CDR3: CASSASGIRHEQYF
V: TRBV19
size: .
J: TRBJ2-7
D: .

DNA: TGTGCCAGCAGCCGGGACTCCCAAGAGACCCAGTACTTC
CDR3: CASSRDSQETQYF
V: TRBV2
size: few
J: TRBJ2-5
D: .

DNA: TGTGCCAGCAGTCGTGGGGCCCAGGGGAATGAGCAGTTCTTC
CDR3: CASSRGAQGNEQFF
V: TRBV6-6
size: .
J: TRBJ2-1
D: .

DNA: TGCGCCAGCAGCCCAACGGTGGTACCGAACACTGAAGCTTTCTTT
CDR3: CASSPTVVPNTEAFF
V: TRBV5-1
size: few
J: TRBJ1-1
D: .

DNA: TGCAGCGGTGAGACAGGGGAAGGCTACACCTTC
CDR3: CSGETGEGYTF
V: TRBV29-1
size: few
J: TRBJ1-2
D: TRBD1

DNA: TGTGCCACCAGCCCCCACGGTCGGCAGAACTACGAGCAGTACTTC
CDR3: CATSPHGRQNYEQYF
V: TRBV15
size: .
J: TRBJ2-7
D: .

DNA: TGTGCCAGCAGCTTGGACACCTACTACGAGCAGTACTTC
CDR3: CASSLDTYYEQYF
V: TRBV7-8
size: .
J: TRBJ2-7
D: .

DNA: TGTGCCAGCAGTGAATCAGGGCGGAACTATGGCTACACCTTC
CDR3: CASSESGRNYGYTF
V: TRBV25-1
size: .
J: TRBJ1-2
D: .

DNA: TGTGCCAGCAGAGTAGACTCCGAAGGCTACACCTTC
CDR3: CASRVDSEGYTF
V: TRBV2
size: .
J: TRBJ1-2
D: .

DNA: TGTGCCAGCAGCTTGGGGGGCCTATCGAATGAGCAGTTCTTC
CDR3: CASSLGGLSNEQFF
V: TRBV5-4
size: .
J: TRBJ2-1
D: .

DNA: TGTGCCAGCAGCTCACGGATGGCAGGGTCTGGGGCCAACGTCCTGACTTTC
CDR3: CASSSRMAGSGANVLTF
V: TRBV7-3
size: few
J: TRBJ2-6
D: .